This T cell receptor beta chain is drawn from a study of T-cell reconstitution after alpha-beta-depleted transplantation in children. Study observations and caveats: Some patients owed their high day-60 TCRbeta diversity to surviving recipient T cells and thymic progenitors. About two months after transplant, alpha-beta T cells reportedly came from several hundred expanded graft clones.

Unique molecular identifiers were incorporated during preparation of the TCRbeta library. Using its own MiXCR run on the PCR reads, TCRdb lists one record per CDR3 protein. The repertoire holds about a million distinct CDR3 sequences, with roughly 29% as singletons. In this sample, this clonotype turned up a few times. Its cognate antigen is unknown. The sample in question was PBMCs, mostly from graft donor cells, obtained 360 days after TCRalphabeta/CD19-depleted stem cell transplant. The source of this sequence is a boy younger than two who had a stem cell transplant for SCID, so the T cells may come from the graft donor.

CDR3 residues: CASSPTKDIQYF. CDR3 coding DNA: TGTGCCAGCAGTCCCACTAAGGACATTCAGTACTTC. V is TRBV6-1 and J is TRBJ2-4; D is unclear. The germline V gene encodes CDR1 MNHNS and CDR2 SASEGT. This CDR3 has 12 residues. Trimming cost V 5 bases and J 8 bases, with 10 bases left between them.